This paragraph covers one T cell receptor (beta chain) sequence. Its antigen remains unknown. Time point here: week 11, during vaccination. The study gave 300 ug of mutant IDH1 20-mer peptide per vaccine dose, with topical imiquimod. The record originates from a study of a mutant IDH1 vaccine in newly diagnosed glioma. Study-level background: Vaccines were begun 4-6 weeks after radiotherapy alone, or with temozolomide cycles. Treated patients comprised around 62% males and approximately 38% females, mean age approximately 42 years. Study-wide findings and caveats: Any relationship between pseudoprogression and changes in top peripheral T cell clonotypes seemed absent. Detectable vaccine-induced immune responses arose in roughly 93% of patients.

The CDR3 runs 14 residues. The V and J ends lost 0 bases and 0 bases respectively, with 6 bases between them. The germline V gene encodes CDR1 MGHRA and CDR2 YSYEKL. Using immunoSEQ multiplex PCR, the repertoire was profiled, and TCRdb retains in-frame clones only, with some absent. The sample lists roughly 70,000 clones, about 88% occurring once. The TCR comes from a woman aged 45-60 years with glioma. Specimen: PBMCs, collected from a glioma patient whose treatment included an IDH1 peptide vaccine. The chain is built from TRBV4-1 and TRBJ2-7; D is ambiguous. CDR3 bases: TGCGCCAGCAGCCAAGATTCGGGCTCCTACGAGCAGTACTTC. It codes for CASSQDSGSYEQYF.